This is a list of T cell receptor beta chains from one sample in a study of cytomegalovirus exposure and HLA in healthy donors. TCRdb's table, derived via immunoSEQ multiplex PCR, lists solely in-frame clones and lacks some. Altogether over 70,000 clones are present, roughly 80% being singletons, with the ten largest covering 20% to 30%. Sequenced: PBMCs. These receptors came from a woman in her forties or fifties in good health and CMV-seropositive. The CDR3 runs from the conserved cysteine through the conserved F or W. D genes are given only for firm matches. Some rows have no size entry. The others give once, few or many, or a class for an expanded clone.

CDR3: CASSILDRDGYTF; DNA: TGTGCCAGTAGTATTTTGGACAGGGATGGCTACACCTTC; J: TRBJ1-2; size: once; V: TRBV19; D: TRBD1
CDR3: CASSVAGTTTEAFF; DNA: TGTGCCAGCAGCGTAGCCGGGACAACGACTGAAGCTTTCTTT; J: TRBJ1-1; size: NA; V: TRBV9; D: NA
CDR3: CASRGDRAIEGTPAHHRGAVF; DNA: TGCGCCAGCAGGGGGGACAGGGCCATAGAGGGGACTCCGGCCCATCACCGGGGAGCTGTTTTT; J: TRBJ2-2; size: once; V: TRBV23-1; D: TRBD1
CDR3: CASRGQTQGETQYF; DNA: TGTGCCAGCAGAGGGCAGACCCAGGGGGAGACCCAGTACTTC; J: TRBJ2-5; size: NA; V: TRBV13; D: NA
CDR3: CASSQDDFGQAEAFF; DNA: TGCGCCAGCAGCCAAGATGATTTTGGACAAGCTGAAGCTTTCTTT; J: TRBJ1-1; size: NA; V: TRBV4-1; D: NA
CDR3: CASSDRQGYEQFF; DNA: TGCGCCAGCAGTGACCGCCAGGGCTATGAGCAGTTCTTC; J: TRBJ2-1; size: NA; V: TRBV10-1; D: NA
CDR3: CASSPWGETGGTDTQYF; DNA: TGCGCCAGCAGCCCTTGGGGGGAGACGGGAGGCACAGATACGCAGTATTTT; J: TRBJ2-3; size: few; V: TRBV5-1; D: NA
CDR3: CVGETGHQNTEAFF; DNA: TGTGTCGGCGAGACGGGACACCAGAACACTGAAGCTTTCTTT; J: TRBJ1-1; size: NA; V: TRBV6-1; D: NA
CDR3: CASSDSELETQYF; DNA: TGTGCCAGCAGTGATTCTGAACTAGAGACCCAGTACTTC; J: TRBJ2-5; size: once; V: TRBV2; D: NA
CDR3: CASSGGLAMHNEQFF; DNA: TGTGCCAGCAGCGGAGGACTAGCGATGCACAATGAGCAGTTCTTC; J: TRBJ2-1; size: once; V: TRBV9; D: TRBD2
CDR3: CASSGQGVTDTQYF; DNA: TGTGCCAGCAGTGGCCAGGGCGTCACAGATACGCAGTATTTT; J: TRBJ2-3; size: NA; V: TRBV2; D: NA
CDR3: CASTATPVNSPLHF; DNA: TGTGCCAGCACCGCGACACCGGTTAATTCACCCCTCCACTTT; J: TRBJ1-6; size: NA; V: TRBV6-6; D: NA
CDR3: CASSYSSPSSYNEQFF; DNA: TGTGCCAGCAGTTACTCTAGCCCGAGCTCCTACAATGAGCAGTTCTTC; J: TRBJ2-1; size: NA; V: TRBV6-5; D: NA
CDR3: CASSGSKRTGGNSPLHF; DNA: TGTGCCAGCAGTGGATCCAAGAGGACAGGGGGAAATTCACCCCTCCACTTT; J: TRBJ1-6; size: NA; V: TRBV6-1; D: TRBD1
CDR3: CASSPRGSGANVLTF; DNA: TGTGCCAGCTCACCAAGGGGTTCTGGGGCCAACGTCCTGACTTTC; J: TRBJ2-6; size: once; V: TRBV18; D: NA
CDR3: CASSLVGTGINYGYTF; DNA: TGCGCCAGCAGCTTGGTCGGGACAGGAATTAACTATGGCTACACCTTC; J: TRBJ1-2; size: NA; V: TRBV5-1; D: TRBD1
CDR3: CSVRDSHNSPLHF; DNA: TGCAGCGTCAGGGACAGCCATAATTCACCCCTCCACTTT; J: TRBJ1-6; size: NA; V: TRBV29-1; D: TRBD1
CDR3: CASSLHNGGPTNEKLFF; DNA: TGTGCCAGCAGCTTACACAATGGGGGCCCAACTAATGAAAAACTGTTTTTT; J: TRBJ1-4; size: NA; V: TRBV5-6; D: NA
CDR3: CASSPGQGYTEAFF; DNA: TGCGCCAGCAGTCCGGGACAGGGCTACACTGAAGCTTTCTTT; J: TRBJ1-1; size: NA; V: TRBV5-1; D: TRBD1
CDR3: CASSAGQANTEAFF; DNA: TGTGCCAGCAGCGCGGGACAGGCGAACACTGAAGCTTTCTTT; J: TRBJ1-1; size: NA; V: TRBV9; D: TRBD1
CDR3: CASSSDRGRQPQHF; DNA: TGTGCCAGCAGCAGTGACAGGGGGCGACAGCCCCAGCATTTT; J: TRBJ1-5; size: NA; V: TRBV7-2; D: TRBD1
CDR3: CAWNRGAEKLFF; DNA: TGTGCCTGGAACAGGGGAGCTGAAAAACTGTTTTTT; J: TRBJ1-4; size: NA; V: TRBV30; D: TRBD1